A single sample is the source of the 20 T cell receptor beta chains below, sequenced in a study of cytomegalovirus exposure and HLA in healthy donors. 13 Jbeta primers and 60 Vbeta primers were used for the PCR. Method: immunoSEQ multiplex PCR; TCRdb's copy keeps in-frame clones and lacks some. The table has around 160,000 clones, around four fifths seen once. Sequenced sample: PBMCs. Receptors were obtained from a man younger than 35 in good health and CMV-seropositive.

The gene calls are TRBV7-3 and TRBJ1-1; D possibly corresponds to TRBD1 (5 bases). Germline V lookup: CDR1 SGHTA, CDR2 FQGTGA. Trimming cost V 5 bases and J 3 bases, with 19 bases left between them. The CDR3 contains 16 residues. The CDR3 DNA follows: TGTGCCAGCAGCCTAAAGGCAAAGGGGTCTGACACTGAAGCTTTCTTT. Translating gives CASSLKAKGSDTEAFF.

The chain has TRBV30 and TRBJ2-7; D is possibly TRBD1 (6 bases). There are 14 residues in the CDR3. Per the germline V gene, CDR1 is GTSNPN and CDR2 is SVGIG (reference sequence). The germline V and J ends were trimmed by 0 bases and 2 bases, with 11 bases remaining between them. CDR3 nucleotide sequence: TGTGCCTGGAGTGTCAGAGACAGGCCCTACGAGCAGTACTTC. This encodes CAWSVRDRPYEQYF.

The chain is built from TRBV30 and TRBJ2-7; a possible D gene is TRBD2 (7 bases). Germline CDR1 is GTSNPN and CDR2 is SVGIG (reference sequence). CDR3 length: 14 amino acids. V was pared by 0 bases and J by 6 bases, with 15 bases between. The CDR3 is CAWSVGVAGAEQYF. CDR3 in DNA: TGTGCCTGGAGTGTAGGGGTTGCGGGGGCCGAGCAGTACTTC.

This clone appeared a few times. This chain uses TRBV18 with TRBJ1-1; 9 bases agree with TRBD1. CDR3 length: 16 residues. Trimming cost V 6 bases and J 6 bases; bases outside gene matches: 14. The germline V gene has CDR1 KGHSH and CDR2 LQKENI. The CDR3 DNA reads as TGTGCCAGCTCCTCAGTTTCCGACAGGGGGGGCTCTGAAGCTTTCTTT. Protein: CASSSVSDRGGSEAFF.

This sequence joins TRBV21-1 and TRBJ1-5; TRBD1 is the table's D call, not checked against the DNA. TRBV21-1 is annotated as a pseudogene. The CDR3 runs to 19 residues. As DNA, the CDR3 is TGTGCCAGCAGCAAGATCGCAGTTCGTTTCAGGGGTGGCAATCAGCCCCAGCATTTT. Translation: CASSKIAVRFRGGNQPQHF.

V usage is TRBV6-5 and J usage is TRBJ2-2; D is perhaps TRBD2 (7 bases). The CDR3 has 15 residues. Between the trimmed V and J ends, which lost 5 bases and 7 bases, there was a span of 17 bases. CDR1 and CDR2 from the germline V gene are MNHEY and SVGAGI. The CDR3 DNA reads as TGTGCCAGCAGTCTAGTGGGGGGGCAGATCGGGGAGCTGTTTTTT. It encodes CASSLVGGQIGELFF.

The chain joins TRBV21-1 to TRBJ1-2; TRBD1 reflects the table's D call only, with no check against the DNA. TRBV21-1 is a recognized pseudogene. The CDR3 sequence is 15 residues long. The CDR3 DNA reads TGTGCCAGCAGCAAACCGACGGACAGGGGTGGGGGCTACACCTTC. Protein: CASSKPTDRGGGYTF.

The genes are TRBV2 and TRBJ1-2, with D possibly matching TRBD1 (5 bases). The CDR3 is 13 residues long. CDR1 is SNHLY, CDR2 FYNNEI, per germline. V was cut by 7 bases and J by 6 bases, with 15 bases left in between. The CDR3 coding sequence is TGTGCCAGCATCGTTGGGGGGTACGATGGCTACACCTTC. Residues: CASIVGGYDGYTF.

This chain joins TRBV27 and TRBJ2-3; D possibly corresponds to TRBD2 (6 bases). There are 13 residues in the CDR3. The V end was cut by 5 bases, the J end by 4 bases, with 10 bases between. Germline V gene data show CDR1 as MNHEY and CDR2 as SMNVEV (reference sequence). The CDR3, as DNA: TGTGCCAGCAGTCCAATAGCGGCAGATACGCAGTATTTT. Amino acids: CASSPIAADTQYF.

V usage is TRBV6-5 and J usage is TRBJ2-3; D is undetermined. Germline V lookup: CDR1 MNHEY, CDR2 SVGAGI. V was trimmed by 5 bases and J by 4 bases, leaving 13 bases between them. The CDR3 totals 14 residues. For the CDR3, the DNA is TGTGCCAGCAGTCTACAGCTTCAGGCAGATACGCAGTATTTT. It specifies CASSLQLQADTQYF.

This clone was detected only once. CDR3 residues: CASSISQGAGTEAFF. CDR3 nucleotide sequence: TGTGCCAGTAGTATATCTCAGGGGGCCGGCACTGAAGCTTTCTTT. This chain connects TRBV19 to TRBJ1-1, with 8 nucleotides matching TRBD1. CDR3 length equals 15 residues. In germline, CDR1 is LNHDA, CDR2 SQIVND (reference sequence). J was trimmed by 4 bases and V by 2 bases; bases with no gene match: 6.

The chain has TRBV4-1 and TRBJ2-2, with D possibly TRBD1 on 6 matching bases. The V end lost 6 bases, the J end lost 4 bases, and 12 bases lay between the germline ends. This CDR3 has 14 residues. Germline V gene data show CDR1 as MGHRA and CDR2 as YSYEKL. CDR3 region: CASSGQGSTGELFF. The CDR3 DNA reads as TGCGCCAGCAGTGGCCAGGGGAGCACCGGGGAGCTGTTTTTT.

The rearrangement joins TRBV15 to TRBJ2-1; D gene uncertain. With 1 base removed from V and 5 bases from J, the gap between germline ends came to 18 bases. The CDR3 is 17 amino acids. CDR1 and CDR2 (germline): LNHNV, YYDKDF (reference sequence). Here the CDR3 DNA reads TGTGCCACCAGCAGAGGCCGAAGAGGAATTGGAGACAATGAGCAGTTCTTC. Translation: CATSRGRRGIGDNEQFF.

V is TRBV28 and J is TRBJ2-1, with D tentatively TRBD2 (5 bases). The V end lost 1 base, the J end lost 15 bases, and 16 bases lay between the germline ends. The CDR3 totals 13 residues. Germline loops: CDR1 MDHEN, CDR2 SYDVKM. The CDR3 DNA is TGTGCCAGCAGTTTATTTTCCGGAGTAGCGTCGTTCTTC. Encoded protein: CASSLFSGVASFF. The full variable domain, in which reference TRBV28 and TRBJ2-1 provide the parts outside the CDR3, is DVKVTQSSRYLVKRTGEKVFLECVQDMDHENMFWYRQDPGLGLRLIYFSYDVKMKEKGDIPEGYSVSREKKERFSLILESASTNQTSMYLCASSLFSGVASFFGPGTRLTVL.

CDR3 bases: TGCAGTGCTAGCCGGAACACTGAAGCTTTCTTT. Encoded protein: CSASRNTEAFF. This sequence joins TRBV20-1 and TRBJ1-1; D not resolved. The germline gives CDR1 DFQATT, CDR2 SNEGSKA (reference sequence). The V gene lost 3 bases and the J gene lost 1 base, with 3 bases spanning the gap. The CDR3 covers 11 residues.

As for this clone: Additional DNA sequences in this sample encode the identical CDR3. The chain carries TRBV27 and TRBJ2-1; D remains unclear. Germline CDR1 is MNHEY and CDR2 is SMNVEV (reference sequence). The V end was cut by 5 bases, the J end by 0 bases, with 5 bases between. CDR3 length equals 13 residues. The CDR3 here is CASSLSSYNEQFF. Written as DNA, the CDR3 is TGTGCCAGCAGTCTTAGCTCCTACAATGAGCAGTTCTTC.

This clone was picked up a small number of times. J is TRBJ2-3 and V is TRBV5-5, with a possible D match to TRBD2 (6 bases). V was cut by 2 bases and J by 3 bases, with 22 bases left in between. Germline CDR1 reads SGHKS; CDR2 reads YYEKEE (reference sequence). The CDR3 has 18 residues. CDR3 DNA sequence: TGTGCCAGCAGCTTACTGGGAGGAGAGTCGGGTTCGACAGATACGCAGTATTTT. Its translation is CASSLLGGESGSTDTQYF.

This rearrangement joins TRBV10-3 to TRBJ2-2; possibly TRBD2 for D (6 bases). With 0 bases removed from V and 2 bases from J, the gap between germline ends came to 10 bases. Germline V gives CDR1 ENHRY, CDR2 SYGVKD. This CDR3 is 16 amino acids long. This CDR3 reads CAISESGGRNTGELFF. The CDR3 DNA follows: TGTGCCATCAGTGAGTCGGGGGGTAGAAACACCGGGGAGCTGTTTTTT.

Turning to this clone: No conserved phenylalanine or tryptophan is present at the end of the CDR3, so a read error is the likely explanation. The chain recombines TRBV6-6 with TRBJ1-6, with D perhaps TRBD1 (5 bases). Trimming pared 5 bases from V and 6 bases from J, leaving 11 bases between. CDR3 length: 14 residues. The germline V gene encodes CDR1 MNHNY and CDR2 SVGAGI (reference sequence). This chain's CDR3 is CASSNYDSNSPLHL. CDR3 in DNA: TGTGCCAGCAGTAACTACGACAGTAATTCACCCCTCCACCTT.

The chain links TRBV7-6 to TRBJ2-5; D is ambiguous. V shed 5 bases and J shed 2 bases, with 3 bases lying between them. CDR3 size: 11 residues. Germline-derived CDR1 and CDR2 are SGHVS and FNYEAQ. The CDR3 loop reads CASSQQETQYF. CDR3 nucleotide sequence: TGTGCCAGCAGCCAACAAGAGACCCAGTACTTC.